This T cell receptor (beta chain) is drawn from a study of graft-versus-host responses after intestinal transplantation (dated by TCRdb to the early 2020s). A note on the overall study: The transplants that recipients received were multivisceral, liver-intestinal, or isolated intestinal. Anti-thymocyte globulin induction was given to all recipients, followed by maintenance tacrolimus and steroids for 2 to 3 years. Bulk TCR-beta CDR3 sequencing was used to track graft-versus-host and host-versus-graft alloreactive T cell clones in the graft, circulation and bone marrow after intestinal transplantation. To identify alloreactive clones, pre-transplant mixed lymphocyte reaction products were sequenced and compared with unstimulated pre-transplant donor and recipient T cells. A cohort of 24 intestinal transplant recipients, including one retransplant, was enrolled, and a few patients lacking pretransplant specimens were excluded. Donor T cell macrochimerism was defined as a peak of at least 4% donor T cells among recipient peripheral blood mononuclear cells. Rather than being sequenced by the commercial service, samples from three later patients were sequenced in-house on an Illumina MiSeq and processed with MiXCR.

On this clone itself: No cognate antigen has been identified for it. Qualities for individual bases were not recorded, and no much larger clone is one base off.

Interpreted using the paper, the time point label stands for: cells obtained before transplantation from donor or recipient. CD3+CD4+ and CD3+CD8+ populations were FACS-sorted from unstimulated pre-transplant donor and recipient cells taken from spleen or lymph nodes. Overall study results and their limits: In patients with donor T cell macrochimerism, the allografts had high GvH to HvG T cell clonal ratios. GvH clones were detected in recipient bone marrow, and some appeared earlier in ileal mucosa or blood, consistent with an intestinal mucosal origin. The relatively low number and heterogeneity of intestinal transplant patients limited the conclusions. Peak levels of circulating GvH clones were associated with declines in HvG clones early after transplant.

From its cysteine to its phenylalanine, the CDR3 spans 13 amino acids. Left in the record is the CDR3 DNA by itself, 39 bases read in frame from the first base. V lost 2 bases and J lost 4 bases; the stretch between them is 9 bases long. CDR1 and CDR2 were assigned from the germline V gene as SGHNT and YENEEA. Receptor amplification or capture employed the immunoSEQ multiplex PCR assay. In most patients, genomic DNA was isolated using the Qiagen DNeasy Blood and Tissue Kit and sent frozen to Adaptive Biotechnologies for TCR sequencing. For most patients, high-throughput TCR-beta CDR3 sequencing of genomic DNA was performed by Adaptive Biotechnologies. Per the original workflow: Adaptive's ImmunoSEQ software was the source of the TCR sequencing data for 15 to 20 patients, while a few other patients were processed with MiXCR and VDJtools. To correct CD4 versus CD8 sorting errors, sequences present in both subsets at a frequency ratio below 5:1 were removed. CDR3 nucleotide sequences shared by donor and recipient were removed because the origin of these sequences could not be assigned. At least 2-fold expansion over unstimulated cells and a minimum CFSE-low frequency of 0.002% (template counts) or 0.001% (read counts) were required for clones to be classified as alloreactive. Clones were considered mappable if detected in sequenced pre-transplant spleen, lymph node, or MLR CFSE-low populations of the donor or recipient. Cumulative frequency of alloreactive clones was calculated as a percentage of all sequences weighted by copy number. Held by TCRdb, this immuneACCESS table contains in-frame sequences only and omits some clones. Under half of the omission traces to an unresolved V gene where checked; the cause of the rest is unknown. V, J and clone size were drawn from that table, and D and trimming were deduced from the DNA. This sample gives fewer than 150,000 clones in total; approximately 94% of them show up just once. Over 0.15% of the sample lies in the top ten.

The chain couples TRBV11-3 to TRBJ2-7; TRBD2 is a possible D gene, resting on 5 matching bases. The sample was unstimulated CD4+ T cells sorted from spleen or lymph node cells, taken before intestinal transplant. This receptor was taken from a human donor who received an intestinal transplant. The DNA sequence is given as TGTGCCAGCAGCTTATCTCGGACTTACGAGCAGTACTTC. The encoded protein is CASSLSRTYEQYF.